Included here is one T cell receptor (beta chain) sequence, with context. Its target is not known. V was cut by 0 bases and J by 9 bases, with 12 bases left in between. Per the germline V gene, CDR1 is MNHEY and CDR2 is SVGEGT. The CDR3 runs 14 residues. The data belong to a study of molecular identifiers for immune sequencing clone quantification. Study conclusions and caveats: Barcode sharing among identical TCR molecules could make large clones appear smaller. Detectable among one million naive cells, according to reports, was Jurkat TCR RNA spiked in from one cell. The study found clones above 20 RNA copies held over 99% of effector molecules and under 1% in naive cells.

TCRdb recomputed calls from the PCR reads with MiXCR, one row per CDR3 protein. The sample lists over 600,000 distinct CDR3 sequences, just under 20% occurring once. It was from roughly 21,000 to 960,000 sorted cells, with 10%, 30% or 50% RNA, that naive CD8 libraries came. This sequence originates from a human donor in good health. Some libraries in this study had Jurkat cell RNA spiked in. The sample taken for sequencing was naive CD8+ T cells from blood, with Jurkat cell RNA spiked in. Subset reported: FACS-sorted CD8+CD4-CCR7+CD45RA+ naive T cells. The rearrangement links TRBV6-2 or TRBV6-3 to TRBJ1-5; the D is unclear. CDR3 region: CASSYSSAPGPQHF. DNA of the CDR3: TGTGCCAGCAGTTACTCCTCGGCGCCGGGGCCCCAGCATTTT.